This T cell receptor (beta chain) derives from a study of T-cell memory formation after mild COVID-19. Study-wide points: Some clones that responded turned up in pre-infection memory, which suggests that cross-reactive memory joined in. Later expanders leaned toward CD4+, whereas clones contracting from day 15 to 85 were balanced CD4/CD8.

Worth noting for this clonotype: Its specificity is not known.

TCRdb reanalysed the 5' RACE reads using MiXCR and keeps one entry per CDR3 protein. Of about 180,000 distinct CDR3 sequences detected, about 18% appear once; the ten largest clones hold about 4%. Sequencing used PBMCs or a T cell subset sorted from them (not recorded which). This receptor was taken from a man aged 18 to 30 who had mild COVID-19 (a few samples of this study predate the infection). Cell type and time point are not known.

The CDR3 region has the DNA TGTGCCAGCAGCCTTCGACTGGCCGAAGAGACCCAGTACTTC. Its protein product is CASSLRLAEETQYF. V and J are TRBV3-1 and TRBJ2-5; no clear D gene. The CDR3 spans 14 residues. Germline V gives CDR1 LGHDT, CDR2 YNNKEL (reference sequence). The germline V and J ends were trimmed by 4 bases and 3 bases, with 12 bases remaining between them.